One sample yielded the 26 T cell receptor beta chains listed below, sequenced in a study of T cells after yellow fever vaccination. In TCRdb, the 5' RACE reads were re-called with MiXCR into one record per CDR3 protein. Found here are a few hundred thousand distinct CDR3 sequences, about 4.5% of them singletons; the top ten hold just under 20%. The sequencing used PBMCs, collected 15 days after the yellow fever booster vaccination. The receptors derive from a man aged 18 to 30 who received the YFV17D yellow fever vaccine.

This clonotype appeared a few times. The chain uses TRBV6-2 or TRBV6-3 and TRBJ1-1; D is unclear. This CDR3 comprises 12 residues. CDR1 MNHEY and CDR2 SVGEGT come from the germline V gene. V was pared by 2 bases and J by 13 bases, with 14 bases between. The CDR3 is CASSYLAAEGFF. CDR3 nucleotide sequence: TGTGCCAGCAGTTACCTAGCTGCTGAGGGTTTCTTT.

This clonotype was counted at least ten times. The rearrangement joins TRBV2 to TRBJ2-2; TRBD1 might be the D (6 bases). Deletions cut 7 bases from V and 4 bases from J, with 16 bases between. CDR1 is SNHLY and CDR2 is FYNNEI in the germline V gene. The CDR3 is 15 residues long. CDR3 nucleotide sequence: TGTGCCAGCACCACCTTGGCAGGGGCCACCGGGGAGCTGTTTTTT. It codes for CASTTLAGATGELFF.

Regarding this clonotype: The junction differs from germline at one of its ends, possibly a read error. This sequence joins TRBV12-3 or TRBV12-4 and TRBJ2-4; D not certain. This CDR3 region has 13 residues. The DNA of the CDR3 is TGTGCCAGCAGTTCTCAGGCCGATCCGGGTGGACACTTC. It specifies CASSSQADPGGHF.

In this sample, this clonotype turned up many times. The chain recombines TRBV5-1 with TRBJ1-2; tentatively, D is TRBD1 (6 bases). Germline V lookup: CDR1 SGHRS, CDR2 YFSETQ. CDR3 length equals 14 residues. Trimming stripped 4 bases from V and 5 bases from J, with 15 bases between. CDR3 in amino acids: CASSPGGATYGYTF. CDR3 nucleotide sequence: TGCGCCAGCAGCCCGGGGGGGGCCACTTATGGCTACACCTTC.

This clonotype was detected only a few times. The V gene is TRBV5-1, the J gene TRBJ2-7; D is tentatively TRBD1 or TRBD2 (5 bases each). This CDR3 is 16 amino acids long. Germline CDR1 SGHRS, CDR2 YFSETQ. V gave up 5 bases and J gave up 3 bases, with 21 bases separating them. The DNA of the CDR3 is TGCGCCAGCAGTCCATCCGGGACGGGGAATTTCTACGAGCAGTACTTC. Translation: CASSPSGTGNFYEQYF.

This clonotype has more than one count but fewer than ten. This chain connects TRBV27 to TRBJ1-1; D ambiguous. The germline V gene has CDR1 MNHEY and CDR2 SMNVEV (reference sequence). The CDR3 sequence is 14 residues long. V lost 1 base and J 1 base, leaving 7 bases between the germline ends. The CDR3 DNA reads TGTGCCAGCAGTTTATGGTCGGGGAACACTGAAGCTTTCTTT. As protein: CASSLWSGNTEAFF.

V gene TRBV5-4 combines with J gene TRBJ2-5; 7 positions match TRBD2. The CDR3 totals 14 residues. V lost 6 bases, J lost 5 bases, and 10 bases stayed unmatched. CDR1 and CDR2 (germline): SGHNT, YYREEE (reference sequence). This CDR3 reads CASIQAGSSETQYF. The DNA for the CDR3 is TGTGCCAGCATCCAAGCGGGGTCGTCGGAGACCCAGTACTTC.

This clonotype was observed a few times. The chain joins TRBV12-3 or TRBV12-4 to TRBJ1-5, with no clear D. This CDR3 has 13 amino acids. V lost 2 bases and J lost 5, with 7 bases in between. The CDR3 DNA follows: TGTGCCAGCAGTTTACTAGAGGATCAGCCCCAGCATTTT. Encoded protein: CASSLLEDQPQHF.

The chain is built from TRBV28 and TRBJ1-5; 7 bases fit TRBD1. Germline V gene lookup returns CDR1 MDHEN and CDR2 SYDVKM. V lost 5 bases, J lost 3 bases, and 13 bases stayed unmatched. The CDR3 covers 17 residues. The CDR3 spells CASSIRTGTSLNQPQHF. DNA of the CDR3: TGTGCCAGCAGTATCCGGACAGGCACATCCCTCAATCAGCCCCAGCATTTT.

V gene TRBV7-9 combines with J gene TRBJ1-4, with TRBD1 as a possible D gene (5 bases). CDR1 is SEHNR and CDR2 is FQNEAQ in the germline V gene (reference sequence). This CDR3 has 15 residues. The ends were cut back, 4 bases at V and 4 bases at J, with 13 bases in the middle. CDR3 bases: TGTGCCAGCAGCTCCGCGGGAGGGGTTAATGAAAAACTGTTTTTT. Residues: CASSSAGGVNEKLFF. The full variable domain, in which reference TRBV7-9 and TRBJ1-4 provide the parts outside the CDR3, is DTGVSQNPRHKITKRGQNVTFRCDPISEHNRLYWYRQTLGQGPEFLTYFQNEAQLEKSRLLSDRFSAERPKGSFSTLEIQRTEQGDSAMYLCASSSAGGVNEKLFFGSGTQLSVL.

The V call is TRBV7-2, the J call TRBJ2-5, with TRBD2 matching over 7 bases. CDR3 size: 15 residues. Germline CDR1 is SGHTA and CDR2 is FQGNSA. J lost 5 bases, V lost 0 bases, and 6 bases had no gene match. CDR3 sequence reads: CASSLAWTRGETQYF. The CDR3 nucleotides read TGTGCCAGCAGCTTAGCGTGGACTAGAGGGGAGACCCAGTACTTC.

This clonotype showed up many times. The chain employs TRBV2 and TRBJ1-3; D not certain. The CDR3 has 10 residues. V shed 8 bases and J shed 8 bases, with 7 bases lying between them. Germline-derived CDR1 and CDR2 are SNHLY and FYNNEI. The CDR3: CASLLDTIYF. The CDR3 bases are TGTGCCAGCCTGTTGGACACCATATATTTT.

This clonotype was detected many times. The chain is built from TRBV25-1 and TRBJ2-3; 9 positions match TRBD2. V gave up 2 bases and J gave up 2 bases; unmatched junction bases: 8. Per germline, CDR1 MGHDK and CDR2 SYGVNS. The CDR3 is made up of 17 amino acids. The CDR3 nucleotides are TGTGCCAGCAGTGAAGCAGGTAGCGGGGGTTTCACAGATACGCAGTATTTT. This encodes CASSEAGSGGFTDTQYF.

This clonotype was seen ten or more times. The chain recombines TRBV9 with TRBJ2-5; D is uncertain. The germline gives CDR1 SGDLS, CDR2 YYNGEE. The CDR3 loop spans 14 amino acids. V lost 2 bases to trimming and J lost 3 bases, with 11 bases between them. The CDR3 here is CASSVERGEETQYF. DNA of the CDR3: TGTGCCAGCAGCGTGGAACGAGGAGAAGAGACCCAGTACTTC.

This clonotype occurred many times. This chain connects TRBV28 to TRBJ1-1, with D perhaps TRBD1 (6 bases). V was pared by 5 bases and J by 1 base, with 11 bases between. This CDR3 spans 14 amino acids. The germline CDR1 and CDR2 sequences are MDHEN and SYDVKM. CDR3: CASSVGQPNTEAFF. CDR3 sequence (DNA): TGTGCCAGCAGTGTCGGACAGCCGAACACTGAAGCTTTCTTT. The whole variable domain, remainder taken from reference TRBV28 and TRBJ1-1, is DVKVTQSSRYLVKRTGEKVFLECVQDMDHENMFWYRQDPGLGLRLIYFSYDVKMKEKGDIPEGYSVSREKKERFSLILESASTNQTSMYLCASSVGQPNTEAFFGQGTRLTVV.

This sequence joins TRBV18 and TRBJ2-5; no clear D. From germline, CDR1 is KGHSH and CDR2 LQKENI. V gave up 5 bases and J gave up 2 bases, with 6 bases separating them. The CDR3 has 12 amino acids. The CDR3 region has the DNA TGTGCCAGCTCAGATCTTCAAGAGACCCAGTACTTC. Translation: CASSDLQETQYF. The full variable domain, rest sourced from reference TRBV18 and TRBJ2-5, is NAGVMQNPRHLVRRRGQEARLRCSPMKGHSHVYWYRQLPEEGLKFMVYLQKENIIDESGMPKERFSAEFPKEGPSILRIQQVVRGDSAAYFCASSDLQETQYFGPGTRLLVL.

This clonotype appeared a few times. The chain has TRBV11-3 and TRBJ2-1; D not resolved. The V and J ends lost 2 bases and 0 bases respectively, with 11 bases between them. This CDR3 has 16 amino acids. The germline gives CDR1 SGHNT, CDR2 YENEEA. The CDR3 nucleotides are TGTGCCAGCAGCTTACGCGCCGGTAGCTCCTACAATGAGCAGTTCTTC. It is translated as CASSLRAGSSYNEQFF.

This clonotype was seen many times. CDR3 residues: CASSLGGGGYNEQFF. The CDR3 coding sequence is TGTGCCAGCAGCTTAGGAGGGGGAGGCTACAATGAGCAGTTCTTC. The chain is built from TRBV7-3 and TRBJ2-1, with D perhaps matching TRBD1 or TRBD2 (6 bases each). In germline, CDR1 is SGHTA, CDR2 FQGTGA. The CDR3 runs to 15 residues. Deletions cut 2 bases from V and 3 bases from J, with 11 bases between.

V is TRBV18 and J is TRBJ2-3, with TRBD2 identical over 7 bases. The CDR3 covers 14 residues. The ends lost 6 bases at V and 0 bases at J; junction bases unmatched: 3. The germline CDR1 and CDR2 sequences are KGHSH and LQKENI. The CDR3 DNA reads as TGTGCCAGCTCCGGAGCGGGGAGCACAGATACGCAGTATTTT. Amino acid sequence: CASSGAGSTDTQYF.

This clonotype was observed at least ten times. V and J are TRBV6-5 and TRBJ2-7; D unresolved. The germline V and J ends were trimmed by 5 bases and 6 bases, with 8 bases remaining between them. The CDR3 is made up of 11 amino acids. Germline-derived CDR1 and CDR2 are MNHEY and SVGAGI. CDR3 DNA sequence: TGTGCCAGCAGTGACGGTTCCGAGCAGTACGTC. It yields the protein CASSDGSEQYV.

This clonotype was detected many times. The CDR3 nucleotides read TGTGCCAGCAGCTGGGGAGGGACAGGGGGCTTCGATGAGCAGTTCTTC. Residues: CASSWGGTGGFDEQFF. This sequence joins TRBV7-2 and TRBJ2-1; TRBD1 matches 12 bases. Trimming cost V 4 bases and J 8 bases; bases outside gene matches: 9. The germline gives CDR1 SGHTA, CDR2 FQGNSA. This CDR3 is 16 amino acids long. The full variable domain, with the rest looked up from reference TRBV7-2 and TRBJ2-1, is GAGVSQSPSNKVTEKGKDVELRCDPISGHTALYWYRQSLGQGLEFLIYFQGNSAPDKSGLPSDRFSAERTGGSVSTLTIQRTQQEDSAVYLCASSWGGTGGFDEQFFGPGTRLTVL.

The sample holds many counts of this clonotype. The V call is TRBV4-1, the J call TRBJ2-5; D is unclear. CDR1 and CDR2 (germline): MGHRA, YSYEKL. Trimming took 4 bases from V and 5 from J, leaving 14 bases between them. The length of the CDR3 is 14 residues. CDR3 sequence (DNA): TGCGCCAGCAGCCTTCGTTCGGGTGGCGAGACCCAGTACTTC. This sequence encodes CASSLRSGGETQYF.

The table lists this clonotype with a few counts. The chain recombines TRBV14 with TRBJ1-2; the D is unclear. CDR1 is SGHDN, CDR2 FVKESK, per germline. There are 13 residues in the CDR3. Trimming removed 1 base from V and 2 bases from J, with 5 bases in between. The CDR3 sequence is CASSQAINYGYTF. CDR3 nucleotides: TGTGCCAGCAGCCAAGCCATAAACTATGGCTACACCTTC.

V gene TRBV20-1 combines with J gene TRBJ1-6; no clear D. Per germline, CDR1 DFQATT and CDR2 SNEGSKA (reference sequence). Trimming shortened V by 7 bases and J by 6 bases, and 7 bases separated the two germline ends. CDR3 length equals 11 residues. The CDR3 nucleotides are TGCAGTGGCCAGTTTAATTCACCCCTCCACTTT. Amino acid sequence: CSGQFNSPLHF.

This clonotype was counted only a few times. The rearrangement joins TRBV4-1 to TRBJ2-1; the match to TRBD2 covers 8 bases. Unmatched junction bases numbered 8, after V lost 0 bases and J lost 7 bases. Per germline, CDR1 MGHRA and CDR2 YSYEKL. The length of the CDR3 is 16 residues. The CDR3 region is CASSQDGASGWNEQFF. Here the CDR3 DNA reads TGCGCCAGCAGCCAAGATGGGGCTAGCGGGTGGAATGAGCAGTTCTTC.

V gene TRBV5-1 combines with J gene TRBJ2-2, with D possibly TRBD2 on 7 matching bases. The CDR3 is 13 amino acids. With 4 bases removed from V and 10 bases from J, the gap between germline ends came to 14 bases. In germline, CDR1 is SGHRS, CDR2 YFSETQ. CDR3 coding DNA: TGCGCCAGCAGCCTCCTAGGGGGGGAGGAGCTGTTTTTT. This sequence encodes CASSLLGGEELFF.